This T cell receptor beta chain was found in a study of cytomegalovirus exposure and HLA in healthy donors. This clone was observed a single time. Its antigen is not identified. Whole-study findings and limits: It was reportedly the case that the classifier diagnosed cytomegalovirus status with high specificity and sensitivity.

The PCR used 60 Vbeta and 13 Jbeta primers. Profiling relied on immunoSEQ multiplex PCR, and the TCRdb table lists in-frame clones only, not all of them. The table records fewer than 40,000 clones, 55% to 80% of them present only once. V lost 0 bases, J lost 4 bases, and 8 bases stayed unmatched. Germline V gene sequence: CDR1 SGDLS, CDR2 YYNGEE. The CDR3 totals 16 residues. This chain uses TRBV9 with TRBJ2-5, with 8 positions matching TRBD1. This TCR was recovered from a man aged 40-50 years in good health and CMV-seropositive. Sample: PBMCs. DNA of the CDR3: TGTGCCAGCAGCGTAGAAGGGGTGGGGACAGGAGAGACCCAGTACTTC. It codes for CASSVEGVGTGETQYF.